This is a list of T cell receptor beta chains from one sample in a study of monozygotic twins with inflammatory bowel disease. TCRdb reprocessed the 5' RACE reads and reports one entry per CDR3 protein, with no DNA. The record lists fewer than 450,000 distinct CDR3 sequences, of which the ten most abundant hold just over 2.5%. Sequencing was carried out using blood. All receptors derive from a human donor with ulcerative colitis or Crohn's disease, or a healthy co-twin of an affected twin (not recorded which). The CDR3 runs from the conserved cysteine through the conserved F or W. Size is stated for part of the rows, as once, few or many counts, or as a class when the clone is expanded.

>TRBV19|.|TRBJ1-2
CASSIDRGRNYGYTF
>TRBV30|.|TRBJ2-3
CAWSRDRLQGTDTQYF
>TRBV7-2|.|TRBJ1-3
CASSFLAGSGNTIYF
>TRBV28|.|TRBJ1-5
CASRSDRGFVLQPQHF
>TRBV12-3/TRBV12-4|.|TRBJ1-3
CASNPGTGSAGNTIYF
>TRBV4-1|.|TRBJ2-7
CASSHEPGQGLYEQYF
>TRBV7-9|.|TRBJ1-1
CASSRQGSPEAFF
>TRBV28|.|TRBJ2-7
CASSLPLAGGPLYEQYF
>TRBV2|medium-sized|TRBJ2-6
CASSEGRGQSRANVLTF
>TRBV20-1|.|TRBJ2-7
CSASEFGRSGYYYEQYF
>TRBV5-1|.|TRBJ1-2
CASSLETGVGYTF
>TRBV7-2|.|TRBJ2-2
CASSTAANTGELFF
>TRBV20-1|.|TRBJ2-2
CSASDSANTGELFF
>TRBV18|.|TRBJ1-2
CASSPDRTGGSYGYTF
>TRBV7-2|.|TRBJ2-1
CASSFGGQIYNEQFF